These 2 T cell receptor beta chains share one sample of origin, sequenced in a study of identifying expanded T cells in peripheral blood. Libraries were prepared by immunoSEQ multiplex PCR; TCRdb keeps only in-frame clonotypes and omits some of them. The sample lists about 52,000 clones, 82% occurring once. Sequencing used blood. The source of these receptors is a person between 18 and 69 years old in good health.

This chain joins TRBV6-1 and TRBJ1-4; 7 bases map to TRBD1. Germline V gene lookup returns CDR1 MNHNS and CDR2 SASEGT. The CDR3 loop spans 15 amino acids. Unmatched junction bases numbered 14, after V lost 6 bases and J lost 10 bases. Here the CDR3 reads CASSNTGTALPKLFF. The CDR3 DNA follows: TGTGCCAGCAGCAACACCGGGACAGCCCTCCCAAAACTGTTTTTT.

The CDR3 region is CASSLPSGNTIYF. CDR3 in DNA: TGTGCCAGCAGCCTCCCCTCTGGAAACACCATATATTTT. The J gene is TRBJ1-3, the V gene TRBV13; D is unresolved. V dropped 5 bases and J dropped 0 bases, with 5 bases sitting between them. Germline CDR1 is PRHDT and CDR2 is FYEKMQ (reference sequence). CDR3 length equals 13 residues.